The subject of this entry is one T cell receptor (beta chain). The source of the sample is a study of fetal regulatory T cell absence and autoimmunity. The assay was run at survey level. The method was immunoSEQ multiplex PCR; TCRdb's version includes in-frame clones alone and lacks a portion of them. This sample has 95,000 to 100,000 clones, with around 72% found just once. From germline, CDR1 is LNHNV and CDR2 YYDKDF (reference sequence). There are 14 residues in the CDR3. V lost 2 bases and J lost 3, with 11 bases in between. Sequenced input: pancreas tissue. V gene TRBV15 combines with J gene TRBJ2-7; a possible D gene is TRBD1 (6 bases). The receptor comes from a male donor with IPEX syndrome. This CDR3 is CATSRLRGGYEQYF. The CDR3 nucleotides are TGTGCCACCAGCAGACTGCGAGGGGGCTACGAGCAGTACTTC.